This entry describes one T cell receptor (beta chain). Enrolled during active infection, Seattle patients were then followed longitudinally. This sample is part of a study of blood T cell repertoires in COVID-19. The overall study: Specimens from acute and convalescent COVID-19 originated in the United States, Italy and Spain. The analysed material was cDNA or gDNA that came from T cells, B-cell-depleted T cells, or PBMCs.

The V gene lost 2 bases and the J gene lost 4 bases, with 11 bases spanning the gap. Germline loops: CDR1 LGHNA, CDR2 YSLEER. This CDR3 contains 14 residues. Under the authors' procedure: Reference gene primers were amplified, and this amplification served to estimate nucleated cell counts. Clones were read by immunoSEQ multiplex PCR, and TCRdb kept only the in-frame ones, dropping some. V, J and clone size derive from that table, while D and trimming were established from the DNA sequence. The table records under 200,000 clones, around nine tenths of them present only once. This chain connects TRBV4-3 to TRBJ1-1; D is possibly TRBD1 (5 bases). The sequenced sample consisted of peripheral blood. This clonotype was obtained from a man aged 55 to 70 with COVID-19, enrolled during active disease. The CDR3 nucleotides read TGCGCCAGCAGCCAACGGACATTAGGCACTGAAGCTTTCTTT. It codes for CASSQRTLGTEAFF.